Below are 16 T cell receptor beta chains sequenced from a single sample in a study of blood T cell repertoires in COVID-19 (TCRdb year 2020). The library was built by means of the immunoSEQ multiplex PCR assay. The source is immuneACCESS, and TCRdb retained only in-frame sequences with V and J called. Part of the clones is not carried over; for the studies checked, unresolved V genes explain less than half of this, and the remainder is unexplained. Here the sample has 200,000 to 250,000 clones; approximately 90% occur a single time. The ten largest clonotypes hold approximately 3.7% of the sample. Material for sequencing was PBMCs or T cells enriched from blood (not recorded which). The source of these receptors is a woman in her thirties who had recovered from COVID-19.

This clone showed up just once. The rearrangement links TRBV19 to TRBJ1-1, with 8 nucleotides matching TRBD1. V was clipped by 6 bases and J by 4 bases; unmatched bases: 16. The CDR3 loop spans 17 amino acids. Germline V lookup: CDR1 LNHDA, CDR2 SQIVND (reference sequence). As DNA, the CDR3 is TGTGCCAGTAGCCGACAGGGGCTAGGCACCACTGGCACTGAAGCTTTCTTT. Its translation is CASSRQGLGTTGTEAFF.

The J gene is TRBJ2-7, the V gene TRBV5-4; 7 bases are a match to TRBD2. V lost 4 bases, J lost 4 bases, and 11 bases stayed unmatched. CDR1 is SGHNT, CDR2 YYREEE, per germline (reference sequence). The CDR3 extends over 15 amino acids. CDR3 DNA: TGTGCCAGCAGCCCGACCACGGGAGGAACTTACGAGCAGTACTTC. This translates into CASSPTTGGTYEQYF.

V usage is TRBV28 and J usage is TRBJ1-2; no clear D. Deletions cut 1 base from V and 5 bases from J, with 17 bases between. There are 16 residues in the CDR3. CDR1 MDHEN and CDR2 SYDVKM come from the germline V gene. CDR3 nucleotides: TGTGCCAGCAGTTTATCTGCTAGCACGGGAGGATATGGCTACACCTTC. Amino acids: CASSLSASTGGYGYTF.

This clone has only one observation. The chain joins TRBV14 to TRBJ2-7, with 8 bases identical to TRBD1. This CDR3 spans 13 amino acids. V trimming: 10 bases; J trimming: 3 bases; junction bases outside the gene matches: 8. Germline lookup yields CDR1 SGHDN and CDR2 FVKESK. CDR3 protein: CATSDRAHYEQYF. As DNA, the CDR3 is TGTGCCACTTCGGACAGGGCCCACTACGAGCAGTACTTC.

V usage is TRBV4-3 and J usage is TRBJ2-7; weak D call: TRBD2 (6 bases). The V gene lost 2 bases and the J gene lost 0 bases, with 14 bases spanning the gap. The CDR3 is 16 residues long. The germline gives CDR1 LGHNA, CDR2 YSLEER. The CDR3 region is CASSQFQTGSSYEQYF. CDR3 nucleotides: TGCGCCAGCAGCCAATTCCAGACCGGGAGCTCCTACGAGCAGTACTTC.

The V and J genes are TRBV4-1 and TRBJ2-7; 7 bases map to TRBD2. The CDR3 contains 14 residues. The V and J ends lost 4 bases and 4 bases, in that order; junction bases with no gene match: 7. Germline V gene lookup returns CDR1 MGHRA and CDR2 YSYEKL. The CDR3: CASSPPGGSYEQYF. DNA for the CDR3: TGCGCCAGCAGCCCGCCGGGGGGATCTTACGAGCAGTACTTC.

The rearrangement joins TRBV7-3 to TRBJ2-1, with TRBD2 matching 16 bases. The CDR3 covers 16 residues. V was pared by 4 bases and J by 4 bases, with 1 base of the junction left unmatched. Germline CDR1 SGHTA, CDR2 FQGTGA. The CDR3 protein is CASSSGLAGGYNEQFF. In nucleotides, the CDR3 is TGTGCCAGCAGCTCGGGACTAGCGGGAGGGTACAATGAGCAGTTCTTC.

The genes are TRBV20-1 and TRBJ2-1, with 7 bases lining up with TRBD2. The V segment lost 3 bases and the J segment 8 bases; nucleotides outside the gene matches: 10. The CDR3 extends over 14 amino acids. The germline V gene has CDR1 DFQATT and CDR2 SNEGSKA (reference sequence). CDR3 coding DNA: TGCAGTGCTAGTGTTCGACTAGCCGATCATGAGCAGTTCTTC. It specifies CSASVRLADHEQFF.

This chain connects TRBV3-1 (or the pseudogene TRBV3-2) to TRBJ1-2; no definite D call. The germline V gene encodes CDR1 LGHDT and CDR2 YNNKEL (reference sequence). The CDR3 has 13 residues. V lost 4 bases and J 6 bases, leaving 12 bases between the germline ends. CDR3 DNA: TGTGCCAGCAGCCCTCCGGGGTTCCATGGCTACACCTTC. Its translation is CASSPPGFHGYTF.

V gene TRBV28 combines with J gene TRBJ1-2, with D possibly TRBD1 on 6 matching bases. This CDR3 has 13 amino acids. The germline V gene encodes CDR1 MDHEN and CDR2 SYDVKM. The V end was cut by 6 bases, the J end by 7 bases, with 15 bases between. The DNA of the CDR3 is TGTGCCAGCAGGGCCAGATCCAGGGGTGGCTACACCTTC. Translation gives CASRARSRGGYTF.

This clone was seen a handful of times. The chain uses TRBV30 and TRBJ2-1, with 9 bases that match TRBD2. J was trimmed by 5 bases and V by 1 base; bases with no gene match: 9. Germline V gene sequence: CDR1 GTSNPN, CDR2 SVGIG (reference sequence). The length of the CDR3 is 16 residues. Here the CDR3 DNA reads TGTGCCTGGAGTGCCTTAACGGGACTAGCTAACAATGAGCAGTTCTTC. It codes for CAWSALTGLANNEQFF.

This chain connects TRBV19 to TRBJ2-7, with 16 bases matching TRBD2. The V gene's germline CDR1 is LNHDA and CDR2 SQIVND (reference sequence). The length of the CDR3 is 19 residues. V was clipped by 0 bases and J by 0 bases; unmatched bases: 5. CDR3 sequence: CASSIDGTSGRARSYEQYF. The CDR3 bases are TGTGCCAGTAGTATAGATGGGACTAGCGGGAGGGCCCGCTCCTACGAGCAGTACTTC.

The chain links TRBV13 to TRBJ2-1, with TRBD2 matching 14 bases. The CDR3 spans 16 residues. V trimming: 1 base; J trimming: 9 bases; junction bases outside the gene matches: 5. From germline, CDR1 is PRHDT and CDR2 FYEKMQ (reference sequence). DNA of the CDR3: TGTGCCAGCAGCTTAGTGGGACTAGCGGGAGATGGTGAGCAGTTCTTC. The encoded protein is CASSLVGLAGDGEQFF.

The CDR3 nucleotides are TGCGCCAGCAGCCAAGACCTCGCGGTCTCCTACGAGCAGTACTTC. Protein product: CASSQDLAVSYEQYF. This sequence joins TRBV4-3 and TRBJ2-7; D is unclear. V lost 0 bases to trimming and J lost 0 bases, with 9 bases between them. Germline values: CDR1 LGHNA, CDR2 YSLEER. The CDR3 loop spans 15 amino acids.

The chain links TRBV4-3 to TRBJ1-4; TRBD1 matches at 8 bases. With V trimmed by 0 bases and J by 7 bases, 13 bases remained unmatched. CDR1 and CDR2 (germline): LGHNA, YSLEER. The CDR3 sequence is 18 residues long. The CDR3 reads CASSQDQAGGAGSEKLFF. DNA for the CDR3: TGCGCCAGCAGCCAAGACCAGGCAGGGGGCGCGGGTAGTGAAAAACTGTTTTTT.

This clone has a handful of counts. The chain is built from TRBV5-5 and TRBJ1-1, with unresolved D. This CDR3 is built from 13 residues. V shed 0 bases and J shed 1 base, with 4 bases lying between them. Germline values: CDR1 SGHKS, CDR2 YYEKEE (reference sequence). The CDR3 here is CASSLGPNTEAFF. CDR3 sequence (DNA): TGTGCCAGCAGCTTGGGGCCGAACACTGAAGCTTTCTTT.